What follows describes a single T cell receptor beta chain. This CDR3 spans 14 amino acids. V was clipped by 5 bases and J by 6 bases; unmatched bases: 9. Germline V gene lookup returns CDR1 MNHEY and CDR2 SVGAGI. This specimen comes from a study of long-term antiretroviral therapy in people with HIV. Samples were assayed with immunoSEQ v3.0 at survey level. Some clones are missing from TCRdb's copy, which holds only in-frame ones; the method was immunoSEQ multiplex PCR. The sample lists 15,000 to 20,000 clones, 70% to 90% occurring once. The receptor was isolated from a man between 18 and 29 years old with HIV. The gene calls are TRBV6-5 and TRBJ2-7, with TRBD1 identical over 8 bases. The sequencing used unsorted PBMCs, collected 0.3 years after starting antiretroviral therapy. The CDR3 is CASSNRDRNLEQYF. CDR3 nucleotide sequence: TGTGCCAGCAGTAACCGGGACAGGAACCTCGAGCAGTACTTC.